This TCR beta chain emerged from a study of cytomegalovirus exposure and HLA in healthy donors. Researchers ran the PCR with 60 Vbeta and 13 Jbeta primers. The method was immunoSEQ multiplex PCR; TCRdb's version includes in-frame clones alone and lacks a portion of them. The table records about 120,000 clones, 60% to 85% of them present only once. Germline V gene sequence: CDR1 SEHNR, CDR2 FQNEAQ (reference sequence). This CDR3 region has 15 residues. Losses at the gene ends were 2 bases for V and 3 bases for J; bases not matched to a gene: 2. General study findings and limits: V- and J-gene trimming in TCR beta was tied to a missense DCLRE1C variant by an analysis performed later. Segments of the TCR beta V type were, in most cases, productive about 87% or about 30% of the time in an earlier analysis. Cytomegalovirus status was reportedly diagnosed by the classifier with high sensitivity and specificity. Upon later analysis, HLA-associated TCR beta chains proved more clonally expanded than other, equally common chains.

On this clone: Its target is not known.

Specimen: PBMCs. The source of this sequence is a woman aged 35 to 49 in good health and CMV-seropositive. This chain links TRBV7-9 with TRBJ1-3; 9 nucleotides match TRBD1. CDR3 nucleotides: TGTGCCAGCAGCTTAAGGGACAGGGATGGAAACACCATATATTTT. This translates into CASSLRDRDGNTIYF. Full variable domain (remainder filled in from reference TRBV7-9 and TRBJ1-3): DTGVSQNPRHKITKRGQNVTFRCDPISEHNRLYWYRQTLGQGPEFLTYFQNEAQLEKSRLLSDRFSAERPKGSFSTLEIQRTEQGDSAMYLCASSLRDRDGNTIYFGEGSWLTVV.